The 9 T cell receptor beta chains below were found in one sample sequenced in a study of blood T cell repertoires in COVID-19. This table comes from immunoSEQ multiplex PCR, and its TCRdb copy is limited to in-frame clones, with some not included. The sample has around 130,000 clones; around nine tenths are singletons. The sample consisted of peripheral blood. The receptors were gathered from a woman aged 45-60 years with acute or convalescent COVID-19.

The V gene is TRBV14, the J gene TRBJ2-3; D is perhaps TRBD2 (6 bases). The germline CDR1 and CDR2 sequences are SGHDN and FVKESK. The CDR3 covers 14 residues. The germline V and J ends were trimmed by 7 bases and 8 bases, with 19 bases remaining between them. CDR3 residues: CASNSKGGVGTQYF. CDR3 DNA sequence: TGTGCCAGCAACTCAAAAGGAGGGGTGGGTACGCAGTATTTT.

The chain recombines TRBV10-2 with TRBJ2-5; 11 bases match TRBD2. The V gene's germline CDR1 is WSHSY and CDR2 SAAADI. The CDR3 sequence is 16 residues long. Trimming at V came to 3 bases and at J to 7 bases, leaving 10 bases not matched to a gene. This chain's CDR3 is CASSEGLAGGRGTQYF. CDR3 bases: TGCGCCAGCAGTGAAGGGCTAGCGGGGGGCCGTGGGACCCAGTACTTC.

V and J are TRBV2 and TRBJ1-5, with a possible D match to TRBD1 (5 bases). Germline CDR1 is SNHLY and CDR2 is FYNNEI. The V end lost 2 bases, the J end lost 6 bases, and 11 bases lay between the germline ends. This CDR3 comprises 14 residues. This CDR3 is CASSEIVRGQPQHF. The DNA of the CDR3 is TGTGCCAGCAGTGAAATTGTTAGGGGTCAGCCCCAGCATTTT.

This clone appeared once. This chain uses TRBV28 with TRBJ2-5, with 15 nucleotides matching TRBD2. Germline CDR1 reads MDHEN; CDR2 reads SYDVKM. The V segment lost 6 bases and the J segment 4 bases; nucleotides outside the gene matches: 9. The CDR3 consists of 17 residues. The chain's CDR3 is CASRPNMGLAGGETQYF. CDR3 nucleotide sequence: TGTGCCAGCAGACCGAATATGGGACTAGCGGGAGGAGAGACCCAGTACTTC.

The chain combines TRBV7-9 with TRBJ2-5, with D perhaps matching TRBD1 (5 bases). The CDR3 contains 14 residues. Germline CDR1 is SEHNR and CDR2 is FQNEAQ (reference sequence). Trimming removed 5 bases at V and 0 bases at J, with 10 bases between. The CDR3 DNA follows: TGTGCCAGCAGCCGAATGACAGACCAAGAGACCCAGTACTTC. This codes for CASSRMTDQETQYF.

The gene calls are TRBV20-1 and TRBJ2-5, with 8 bases that match TRBD1. The CDR3 is made up of 11 amino acids. Trimming cost V 8 bases and J 5 bases; bases outside gene matches: 4. Germline V gene lookup returns CDR1 DFQATT and CDR2 SNEGSKA (reference sequence). The CDR3 region has the DNA TGCAGTCTACGACAGGGGGAGACCCAGTACTTC. Translation: CSLRQGETQYF.

There are many counts of this clone. The rearrangement joins TRBV6-5 to TRBJ2-7; TRBD2 matches 9 bases. With V trimmed by 6 bases and J by 0 bases, 6 bases remained unmatched. CDR1 and CDR2 from the germline V gene are MNHEY and SVGAGI. The CDR3 consists of 15 residues. The CDR3 spells CASRASGVSSYEQYF. CDR3 DNA: TGTGCCAGCAGGGCTAGCGGGGTTAGCTCCTACGAGCAGTACTTC.

This sequence joins TRBV20-1 and TRBJ1-2, with D possibly matching TRBD1 (6 bases). Per the germline V gene, CDR1 is DFQATT and CDR2 is SNEGSKA (reference sequence). CDR3 length equals 11 residues. CDR3 in amino acids: CSGQLNYGYTF. The CDR3 DNA is TGCAGCGGACAGCTAAACTATGGCTACACCTTC.

This chain uses TRBV10-3 with TRBJ2-5; 8 bases fit TRBD1. V dropped 6 bases and J dropped 1; count of bases not matched to a gene: 7. The CDR3 extends over 15 amino acids. Germline V gene lookup returns CDR1 ENHRY and CDR2 SYGVKD. DNA for the CDR3: TGTGCCATCAGGGGCGGGACAGGCCCCCAAGAGACCCAGTACTTC. Translated, it gives CAIRGGTGPQETQYF.